This passage covers 5 T cell receptor beta chains from one sample sequenced in a study of graft-versus-host responses after intestinal transplantation. Their antigens are not known. This table comes from immunoSEQ multiplex PCR, and its TCRdb copy is limited to in-frame clones, with some not included. The table lists about 130,000 clones, approximately 91% of them singletons. The sample consisted of unstimulated CD4+ T cells sorted from spleen or lymph node cells, taken before intestinal transplant. The source of these receptors is a human donor who received an intestinal transplant.

This sequence joins TRBV7-2 and TRBJ2-7; 13 nucleotides match TRBD2. The CDR3 is 15 amino acids. Per the germline V gene, CDR1 is SGHTA and CDR2 is FQGNSA. Losses at the gene ends were 1 base for V and 4 bases for J; bases not matched to a gene: 1. The CDR3 region has the DNA TGTGCCAGCAGCTTAGGGACTAGCGGGAGTTACGAGCAGTACTTC. Its translation: CASSLGTSGSYEQYF.

V is TRBV7-2 and J is TRBJ2-7, with TRBD2 matching over 9 bases. CDR1 and CDR2 (germline): SGHTA, FQGNSA. The CDR3 spans 15 residues. Germline trimming cut 1 base from V and 3 bases from J; bases unmatched to any gene: 4. The CDR3 DNA sequence: TGTGCCAGCAGCTTAGTGGCTAGCGGGAACTACGAGCAGTACTTC. This gives the protein CASSLVASGNYEQYF.

This chain links TRBV2 with TRBJ2-7, with D perhaps TRBD1 (6 bases). This CDR3 has 13 residues. CDR1 is SNHLY and CDR2 is FYNNEI in the germline V gene. The V gene lost 6 bases and the J gene lost 2 bases, with 11 bases spanning the gap. The CDR3 DNA reads as TGTGCCAGCAGCGCAGGGGTGGCCTACGAGCAGTACTTC. This encodes CASSAGVAYEQYF.

This clone appeared once. The chain carries TRBV6-5 and TRBJ2-5; 11 bases line up with TRBD2. The DNA end favors TRBJ2-7, so the J call may be wrong. The CDR3 loop spans 14 amino acids. Germline V gene lookup returns CDR1 MNHEY and CDR2 SVGAGI. CDR3 sequence: CASSLAGGPFEQYF. CDR3 in DNA: TGTGCCAGCAGTCTAGCGGGAGGCCCTTTCGAGCAGTACTTC.

V usage is TRBV11-3 and J usage is TRBJ1-4; perhaps TRBD1 as D (6 bases). Trimming shortened V by 4 bases and J by 5 bases, and 17 bases separated the two germline ends. The length of the CDR3 is 16 residues. Germline-derived CDR1 and CDR2 are SGHNT and YENEEA. The CDR3 here is CASSWNRDTHNEKLFF. In DNA, the CDR3 is TGTGCCAGCAGCTGGAACCGGGACACCCACAATGAAAAACTGTTTTTT.